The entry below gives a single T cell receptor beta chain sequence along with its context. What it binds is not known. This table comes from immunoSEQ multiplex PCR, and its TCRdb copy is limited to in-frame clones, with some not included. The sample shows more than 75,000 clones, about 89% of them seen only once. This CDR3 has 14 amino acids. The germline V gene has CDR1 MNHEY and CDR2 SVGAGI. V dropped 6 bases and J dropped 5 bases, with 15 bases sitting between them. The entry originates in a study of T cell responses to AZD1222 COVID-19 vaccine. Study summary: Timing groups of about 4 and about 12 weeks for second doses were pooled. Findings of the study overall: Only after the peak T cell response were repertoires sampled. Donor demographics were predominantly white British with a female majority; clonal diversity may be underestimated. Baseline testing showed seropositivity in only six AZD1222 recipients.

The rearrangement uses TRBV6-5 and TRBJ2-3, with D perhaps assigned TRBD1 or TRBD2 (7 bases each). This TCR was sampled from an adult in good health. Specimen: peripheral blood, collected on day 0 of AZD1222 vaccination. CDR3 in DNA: TGTGCCAGCAGACTAACAGGGGAGGGAGATACGCAGTATTTT. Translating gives CASRLTGEGDTQYF.